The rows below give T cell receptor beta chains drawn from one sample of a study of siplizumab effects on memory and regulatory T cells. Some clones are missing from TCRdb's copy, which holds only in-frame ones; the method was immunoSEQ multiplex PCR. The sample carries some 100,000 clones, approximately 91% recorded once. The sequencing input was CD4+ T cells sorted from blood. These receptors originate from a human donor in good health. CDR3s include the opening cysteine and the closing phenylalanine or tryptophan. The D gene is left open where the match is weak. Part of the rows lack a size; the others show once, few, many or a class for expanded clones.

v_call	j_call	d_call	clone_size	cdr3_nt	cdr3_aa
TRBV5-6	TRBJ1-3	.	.	TGTGCCAGCAGCTTGCCTTTCACAGGGATCGGAAACACCATATATTTT	CASSLPFTGIGNTIYF
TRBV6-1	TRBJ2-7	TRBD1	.	TGTGCCAGCAGTGGACAGGGATCCTACGAGCAGTACTTC	CASSGQGSYEQYF
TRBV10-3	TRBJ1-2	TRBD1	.	TGTGCCTCATCCGGGACAGGCGTCTATGGCTACACCTTC	CASSGTGVYGYTF
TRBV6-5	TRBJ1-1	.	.	TGTGCCAGCAGTCGGACCGCGAACACTGAAGCTTTCTTT	CASSRTANTEAFF
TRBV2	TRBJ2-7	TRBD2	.	TGTGCCAGCAGTACCGAGCGGGGGAGGTCCGAGCAGTACTTC	CASSTERGRSEQYF
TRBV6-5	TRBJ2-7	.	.	TGTGCCAGCAGTTACGTCAGGTTCCCCCAAGAGCAGTACTTC	CASSYVRFPQEQYF
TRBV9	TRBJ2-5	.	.	TGTGCCAGCAGCGTGTCCCCAACGGGAGAGACCCAGTACTTC	CASSVSPTGETQYF
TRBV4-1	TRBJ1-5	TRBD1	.	TGCGCCAGCAGCCAAGCGCCTACAGGGGGCGCGTGGCAGCCCCAGCATTTT	CASSQAPTGGAWQPQHF
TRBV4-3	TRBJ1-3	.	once	TGCGCCAGCAGCCCTTCTTGGACGGCCCCTGGAAACACCATATATTTT	CASSPSWTAPGNTIYF
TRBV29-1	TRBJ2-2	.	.	TGCAGCGTCAGAGCCGGGACCAACACCGGGGAGCTGTTTTTT	CSVRAGTNTGELFF
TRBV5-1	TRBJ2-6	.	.	TGCGCCAGCAGCTTGGGGGGCGGAGGACGCTCTGGGGCCAACGTCCTGACTTTC	CASSLGGGGRSGANVLTF
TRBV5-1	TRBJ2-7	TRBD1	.	TGCGCCAGCAGCCCGGGACAGTCCTCCTACGAGCAGTACTTC	CASSPGQSSYEQYF
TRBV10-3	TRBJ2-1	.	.	TGTGCCATCAGTGACGGGCAGGGAGGCTACAATGAGCAGTTCTTC	CAISDGQGGYNEQFF
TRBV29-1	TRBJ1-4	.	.	TGCAGCGTTGATTCCGGGGCTAGAGAAAAACTGTTTTTT	CSVDSGAREKLFF
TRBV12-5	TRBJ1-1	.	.	TGTGCTAGTGTGGCAGGTTGGAACACTGAAGCTTTCTTT	CASVAGWNTEAFF
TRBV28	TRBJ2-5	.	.	TGTGCCAGCAGTTCTGCGACAGTGGCCGTGGCCCAGTACTTC	CASSSATVAVAQYF
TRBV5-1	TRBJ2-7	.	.	TGCGCCAGCAGCTTGGACGGCTACGAGCAGTACTTC	CASSLDGYEQYF
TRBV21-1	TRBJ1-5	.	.	TGTGCCAGCAGCGTCAGAGGCCCAGGGAAGGAAGGCAATGATCAGCCCCAGCATTTT	CASSVRGPGKEGNDQPQHF
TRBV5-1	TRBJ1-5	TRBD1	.	TGCGCCAGCAGCCCGACGGGACAGGGGAATCAGCCCCAGCATTTT	CASSPTGQGNQPQHF
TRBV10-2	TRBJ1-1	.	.	TGCGCCAGTCGTCTTACAGGAGAGAACACTGAAGCTTTCTTT	CASRLTGENTEAFF
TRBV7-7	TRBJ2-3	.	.	TGTGCCAGCAGCCAGGGGGGGGGCACAGATACGCAGTATTTT	CASSQGGGTDTQYF
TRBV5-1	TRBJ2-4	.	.	TGCGCCAGCAGCTATGGTGACATCCAAAACATTCAGTACTTC	CASSYGDIQNIQYF
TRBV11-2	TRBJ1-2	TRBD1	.	TGTGCCAGCAGCTTAGGGGACAGGTTGGCCTATGGCTACACCTTC	CASSLGDRLAYGYTF
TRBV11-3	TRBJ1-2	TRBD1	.	TGTGCCAGCAGCTTTTTTGCGGAGGACAGGTATGGCTACACCTTC	CASSFFAEDRYGYTF
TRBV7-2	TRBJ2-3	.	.	TGTGCCAGCAGCTTAGTTTCTAGCACAGATACGCAGTATTTT	CASSLVSSTDTQYF
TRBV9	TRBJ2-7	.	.	TGTGCCAGCAGCGTAGCTGGGGCGACCGAGGGCGAGCAGTACTTC	CASSVAGATEGEQYF
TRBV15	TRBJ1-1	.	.	TGTGCCACCAGCCGGACGGGGAACACTGAAGCTTTCTTT	CATSRTGNTEAFF